Detailed here is one T cell receptor beta chain. As yet, its antigen is unknown. The CDR3 sequence is 16 residues long. Per the germline V gene, CDR1 is SGHRS and CDR2 is YFSETQ. V lost 3 bases to trimming and J lost 5 bases; unmatched junction nucleotides: 4. Participants comprised healthy donors of bone marrow. The source of the sample is a study of cytomegalovirus exposure and HLA in healthy donors. The primer mix had 60 Vbeta and 13 Jbeta primers. Method: immunoSEQ multiplex PCR; TCRdb's copy keeps in-frame clones and lacks some. Of 140,000 to 150,000 clones in the sample, over 65% were seen once. Study-wide points: An analysis done earlier found most TCR beta V segments productive about 87% or about 30% of the time. The authors listed approximately 150 TCR beta chains as cytomegalovirus-associated. Roughly uniform depth of sequencing across donors was assumed in presence/absence analyses.

The specimen sequenced was PBMCs. V gene TRBV5-1 combines with J gene TRBJ2-2; TRBD2 matches at 13 bases. This sequence was found in a man between 35 and 55 years old in good health and CMV-seropositive. The CDR3 region is CASSSAGLAGTGELFF. The DNA for the CDR3 is TGCGCCAGCAGCTCCGCGGGACTAGCGGGGACCGGGGAGCTGTTTTTT. Full variable domain (missing parts from reference TRBV5-1 and TRBJ2-2): KAGVTQTPRYLIKTRGQQVTLSCSPISGHRSVSWYQQTPGQGLQFLFEYFSETQRNKGNFPGRFSGRQFSNSRSEMNVSTLELGDSALYLCASSSAGLAGTGELFFGEGSRLTVL.